This is a list of T cell receptor beta chains from one sample in a study of ipilimumab plus nivolumab after autologous stem cell transplantation. Method: immunoSEQ multiplex PCR; TCRdb's copy keeps in-frame clones and lacks some. This sample has around 19,000 clones, with 81% found just once. The material was PBMCs, obtained in a trial of ipilimumab plus nivolumab as post-transplant consolidation. The source of these receptors is a male donor with diffuse large B-cell lymphoma. Both conserved end residues are part of each CDR3. The D gene is left open where the match is weak. Clone size is stated in some rows and not others, as once, few, many or a class when expanded.

clone_size: -
v_call: TRBV4-2
j_call: TRBJ2-5
d_call: -
cdr3_aa: CASSQGGLAETQYF
cdr3_nt: TGTGCCAGCAGCCAAGGAGGTCTAGCTGAGACCCAGTACTTC

clone_size: once
v_call: TRBV19
j_call: TRBJ1-4
d_call: TRBD1
cdr3_aa: CATQDRAGEKLFF
cdr3_nt: TGTGCCACCCAGGACAGGGCGGGTGAAAAACTGTTTTTT

clone_size: -
v_call: TRBV6-6
j_call: TRBJ1-4
d_call: -
cdr3_aa: CASSYSSDLEKLFF
cdr3_nt: TGTGCCAGCAGTTACTCGTCGGACCTTGAAAAACTGTTTTTT

clone_size: -
v_call: TRBV27
j_call: TRBJ1-2
d_call: TRBD1
cdr3_aa: CASSSYWTGRYGYTF
cdr3_nt: TGTGCCAGCAGTTCCTACTGGACAGGGCGGTATGGCTACACCTTC

clone_size: -
v_call: TRBV5-1
j_call: TRBJ2-7
d_call: TRBD2
cdr3_aa: CASSLAGGSYEQYF
cdr3_nt: TGCGCCAGCAGCCTAGCGGGGGGTTCCTACGAGCAGTACTTC

clone_size: -
v_call: TRBV11-2
j_call: TRBJ2-2
d_call: -
cdr3_aa: CASSFGWTGELFF
cdr3_nt: TGTGCCAGCAGCTTCGGGTGGACCGGGGAGCTGTTTTTT

clone_size: -
v_call: TRBV7-2
j_call: TRBJ1-1
d_call: -
cdr3_aa: CASSPTVNTEAFF
cdr3_nt: TGTGCCAGCAGCCCAACGGTGAACACTGAAGCTTTCTTT

clone_size: -
v_call: TRBV30
j_call: TRBJ2-3
d_call: -
cdr3_aa: CAWGEVAGATDTQYF
cdr3_nt: TGTGCCTGGGGTGAGGTTGCGGGGGCGACAGATACGCAGTATTTT

clone_size: -
v_call: TRBV4-2
j_call: TRBJ1-4
d_call: TRBD1
cdr3_aa: CASSQTDRATNEKLFF
cdr3_nt: TGTGCCAGCAGCCAGACGGACAGGGCAACTAATGAAAAACTGTTTTTT

clone_size: -
v_call: TRBV7-9
j_call: TRBJ2-7
d_call: -
cdr3_aa: CASSSRGTYEQYF
cdr3_nt: TGTGCCAGCAGCTCCCGTGGGACCTACGAGCAGTACTTC

clone_size: -
v_call: TRBV28
j_call: TRBJ2-7
d_call: -
cdr3_aa: CASAPQSSAGPYEQYF
cdr3_nt: TGTGCCAGCGCTCCTCAAAGTTCTGCCGGCCCCTACGAGCAGTACTTC

clone_size: -
v_call: TRBV7-9
j_call: TRBJ1-6
d_call: TRBD1
cdr3_aa: CASSKTGGADSPLHF
cdr3_nt: TGTGCCAGCAGTAAAACAGGGGGCGCGGACTCACCCCTCCACTTT

clone_size: -
v_call: TRBV5-4
j_call: TRBJ2-6
d_call: -
cdr3_aa: CASSLDPTPSGANVLTF
cdr3_nt: TGTGCCAGCAGCTTGGATCCCACTCCCTCTGGGGCCAACGTCCTGACTTTC

clone_size: -
v_call: TRBV2
j_call: TRBJ1-2
d_call: -
cdr3_aa: CASAGETLKNGYTF
cdr3_nt: TGTGCCAGTGCTGGGGAGACATTGAAAAATGGCTACACCTTC

clone_size: -
v_call: TRBV27
j_call: TRBJ2-1
d_call: TRBD2
cdr3_aa: CASSSVGFSGGANEQFF
cdr3_nt: TGTGCCAGCAGTTCGGTCGGCTTTAGCGGGGGGGCTAATGAGCAGTTCTTC

clone_size: few
v_call: TRBV27
j_call: TRBJ1-6
d_call: TRBD1
cdr3_aa: CASSLRQGYSPLHF
cdr3_nt: TGTGCCAGCAGTCTCCGACAGGGGTATTCACCCCTCCACTTT

clone_size: -
v_call: TRBV7-9
j_call: TRBJ2-7
d_call: -
cdr3_aa: CASSLKTWGEQYF
cdr3_nt: TGTGCCAGCAGCTTAAAAACCTGGGGCGAGCAGTACTTC

clone_size: few
v_call: TRBV2
j_call: TRBJ1-6
d_call: TRBD1
cdr3_aa: CASSPDRGDSPLHF
cdr3_nt: TGTGCCAGCAGCCCGGACAGGGGCGATTCACCCCTCCACTTT

clone_size: -
v_call: TRBV7-9
j_call: TRBJ2-5
d_call: TRBD1
cdr3_aa: CASSREGTVQETQYF
cdr3_nt: TGTGCCAGCAGTCGTGAGGGGACAGTCCAAGAGACCCAGTACTTC

clone_size: -
v_call: TRBV2
j_call: TRBJ2-7
d_call: -
cdr3_aa: CASRGAYEQYF
cdr3_nt: TGTGCCAGCAGGGGAGCCTACGAGCAGTACTTC

clone_size: -
v_call: TRBV5-4
j_call: TRBJ2-5
d_call: -
cdr3_aa: CASSAGTRGREAQYF
cdr3_nt: TGTGCCAGCAGCGCTGGGACCCGGGGAAGGGAGGCCCAGTACTTC

clone_size: -
v_call: TRBV6-5
j_call: TRBJ1-2
d_call: -
cdr3_aa: CASSYLNGGYTF
cdr3_nt: TGTGCCAGCAGTTACCTCAATGGGGGCTACACCTTC

clone_size: -
v_call: TRBV4-1
j_call: TRBJ2-1
d_call: -
cdr3_aa: CASSQDRRYNEQFF
cdr3_nt: TGCGCCAGCAGCCAAGATCGCCGCTACAATGAGCAGTTCTTC

clone_size: -
v_call: TRBV5-4
j_call: TRBJ2-5
d_call: TRBD1
cdr3_aa: CASSSRQGLYQETQYF
cdr3_nt: TGTGCCAGCAGCTCAAGACAGGGATTGTACCAAGAGACCCAGTACTTC

clone_size: -
v_call: TRBV29-1
j_call: TRBJ1-2
d_call: -
cdr3_aa: CSVQSLGEGGYTF
cdr3_nt: TGCAGCGTCCAAAGTTTGGGGGAGGGTGGCTACACCTTC

clone_size: -
v_call: TRBV5-1
j_call: TRBJ1-1
d_call: TRBD1
cdr3_aa: CASSLGAGQGRYTEAFF
cdr3_nt: TGCGCCAGCAGCTTGGGAGCGGGACAGGGGCGTTACACTGAAGCTTTCTTT

clone_size: -
v_call: TRBV19
j_call: TRBJ2-2
d_call: -
cdr3_aa: CATTSRTGELFF
cdr3_nt: TGTGCCACCACCAGTAGAACCGGGGAGCTGTTTTTT